This entry lists 32 T cell receptor beta chains sequenced from one sample in a study of PD-1 blockade in mismatch repair-deficient tumors (dated by TCRdb to the late 2010s). Receptors were amplified or captured by the immunoSEQ multiplex PCR assay. Drawn from immuneACCESS, this table holds only the in-frame rearrangements with V and J called that TCRdb kept. Clones are partly lost; checked studies trace under half to an unresolved V gene and leave the rest unexplained. The sample has 40,000 to 60,000 clones on record, 81% of them singletons. The ten largest account for about 8.1% of the sample. This specimen consisted of peripheral blood, obtained less than 21 weeks after starting pembrolizumab. Receptor source: an adult with mismatch repair-deficient cancer.

The chain is built from TRBV7-2 and TRBJ1-5; D ambiguous. Germline values: CDR1 SGHTA, CDR2 FQGNSA. The length of the CDR3 is 13 residues. The V end was cut by 2 bases, the J end by 4 bases, with 6 bases between. The DNA of the CDR3 is TGTGCCAGCAGCTTATCGAGTAATCAGCCCCAGCATTTT. This translates into CASSLSSNQPQHF.

The chain employs TRBV10-3 and TRBJ1-5; 9 nucleotides match TRBD1. In germline, CDR1 is ENHRY, CDR2 SYGVKD. There are 16 residues in the CDR3. The V and J ends lost 0 bases and 7 bases, in that order; junction bases with no gene match: 7. The CDR3 coding sequence is TGTGCCATCAGTGAGTCGACACCGGGACAGGGCCAGCCCCAGCATTTT. Its protein is CAISESTPGQGQPQHF.

V is TRBV19 and J is TRBJ2-7; D assignment may be TRBD1 or TRBD2 (6 bases each). The CDR3 has 13 residues. Trimming left V 11 bases short and J 0 bases short, with 14 bases between. Germline assignment: CDR1 LNHDA and CDR2 SQIVND (reference sequence). This chain's CDR3 is CACSGGLSYEQYF. CDR3 coding DNA: TGTGCCTGCTCCGGGGGCCTCTCCTACGAGCAGTACTTC.

The chain uses TRBV9 and TRBJ1-4, with D tentatively TRBD1 (6 bases). This CDR3 region has 13 residues. Germline V gene data show CDR1 as SGDLS and CDR2 as YYNGEE. V was pared by 4 bases and J by 10 bases, with 14 bases between. DNA of the CDR3: TGTGCCAGCAGCCCTAAACAGGGTGGAAAACTGTTTTTT. Encoded protein: CASSPKQGGKLFF.

This clone was seen a handful of times. This rearrangement joins TRBV5-8 to TRBJ2-5; D might be TRBD1 or TRBD2, each matching 6 bases. V was cut by 3 bases and J by 5 bases, with 20 bases left in between. Germline V CDR1 and CDR2: SGHTS, YDEGEE. The CDR3 spans 16 residues. The CDR3 sequence: CASSSRIQGGGETQYF. For the CDR3, the DNA is TGTGCCAGCAGCTCACGAATACAGGGTGGAGGGGAGACCCAGTACTTC.

The gene calls are TRBV19 and TRBJ2-1; TRBD1 matches 9 bases. CDR3 length: 15 residues. Germline V gene lookup returns CDR1 LNHDA and CDR2 SQIVND (reference sequence). Unmatched junction bases numbered 6, after V lost 4 bases and J lost 5 bases. CDR3 bases: TGTGCCAGTAGTAGAATCCGGGACAGGGACAATGAGCAGTTCTTC. Its translation is CASSRIRDRDNEQFF.

The rearrangement uses TRBV15 and TRBJ1-1; D gene unclear. The CDR3 is made up of 13 amino acids. Germline V gene sequence: CDR1 LNHNV, CDR2 YYDKDF (reference sequence). Trimming left V 2 bases short and J 4 bases short, with 8 bases between. CDR3 sequence reads: CATSRTAATEAFF. In DNA, the CDR3 is TGTGCCACCAGCAGAACCGCGGCCACTGAAGCTTTCTTT.

This rearrangement joins TRBV18 to TRBJ1-1; 8 bases are a match to TRBD1. CDR1 and CDR2 from the germline V gene are KGHSH and LQKENI. Germline trimming cut 2 bases from V and 5 bases from J; bases unmatched to any gene: 1. CDR3 length equals 13 residues. The CDR3 DNA follows: TGTGCCAGCTCACCAGGACAGGGAACTGAAGCTTTCTTT. Protein product: CASSPGQGTEAFF.

The chain links TRBV12-5 to TRBJ1-1, with 8 bases identical to TRBD1. The CDR3 length is 14 residues. Germline V gene sequence: CDR1 LGHNT, CDR2 FRNRAP. The ends lost 5 bases at V and 3 bases at J; junction bases unmatched: 5. The CDR3: CASGLLTGDTEAFF. In DNA form, the CDR3 reads TGTGCTAGTGGTCTTCTGACAGGGGACACTGAAGCTTTCTTT.

V usage is TRBV7-6 and J usage is TRBJ2-2; possibly TRBD1 or TRBD2 for D (6 bases each). V lost 5 bases to trimming and J lost 4 bases, with 17 bases between them. CDR3 length: 16 residues. The germline CDR1 and CDR2 sequences are SGHVS and FNYEAQ. The DNA of the CDR3 is TGTGCCAGCAGCCCCCAAGGGGGGCGGTCCACCGGGGAGCTGTTTTTT. Protein sequence: CASSPQGGRSTGELFF.

This clone has only one observation. The J gene is TRBJ2-7, the V gene TRBV6-1, with a weak D call TRBD1 (5 bases). V was pared by 6 bases and J by 0 bases, with 12 bases between. The CDR3 extends over 14 amino acids. The germline V gene has CDR1 MNHNS and CDR2 SASEGT. The CDR3 DNA is TGTGCCAGCAGATGGGGCTCTAGCTCCTACGAGCAGTACTTC. It codes for CASRWGSSSYEQYF.

This clone occurred a few times. The chain has TRBV2 and TRBJ1-1; D is uncertain. Per germline, CDR1 SNHLY and CDR2 FYNNEI. V lost 2 bases, J lost 1 base, and 5 bases lay in between. This CDR3 contains 13 residues. CDR3 DNA sequence: TGTGCCAGCAGTGAACTCCCGAACACTGAAGCTTTCTTT. As protein: CASSELPNTEAFF.

The chain recombines TRBV9 with TRBJ1-3; D is undetermined. V gave up 0 bases and J gave up 4 bases, with 14 bases separating them. Germline CDR1 reads SGDLS; CDR2 reads YYNGEE. The CDR3 length is 16 residues. CDR3 nucleotides: TGTGCCAGCAGCGTAGGTGGCAGCCAATTGGGAAACACCATATATTTT. Residues: CASSVGGSQLGNTIYF.

The chain joins TRBV12-5 to TRBJ1-3; 8 bases map to TRBD1. The V segment lost 6 bases and the J segment 3 bases; nucleotides outside the gene matches: 10. Germline V gene lookup returns CDR1 LGHNT and CDR2 FRNRAP. This CDR3 is built from 16 residues. The CDR3 nucleotides are TGTGCTAGTGGAGGGACAGGAACTCTCGGTGGAAACACCATATATTTT. Encoded protein: CASGGTGTLGGNTIYF.

This chain joins TRBV6-6 and TRBJ2-1; 7 nucleotides agree with TRBD2. CDR1 is MNHNY, CDR2 SVGAGI, per germline (reference sequence). Trimming removed 1 base from V and 9 bases from J; junction bases left unmatched: 6. CDR3 length equals 14 residues. CDR3 DNA: TGTGCCAGCAGTTACTTGGGACTAATCAGTGAGCAGTTCTTC. Its translation is CASSYLGLISEQFF.

This CDR3 reads CASSPTSGIYNEQFF. DNA of the CDR3: TGTGCCAGCAGTCCGACTAGCGGGATCTACAATGAGCAGTTCTTC. The gene calls are TRBV6-4 and TRBJ2-1; 11 bases map to TRBD2. The ends lost 5 bases at V and 3 bases at J; junction bases unmatched: 3. Germline V lookup: CDR1 MRHNA, CDR2 SNTAGT. This CDR3 is 15 amino acids long.

Only a few counts were recorded for this clone. This chain's CDR3 is CASSQRGTSGIQGETQYF. In DNA, the CDR3 is TGCGCCAGCAGCCAACGAGGGACTAGCGGGATTCAGGGGGAGACCCAGTACTTC. The chain carries TRBV4-1 and TRBJ2-5, with TRBD2 matching 13 bases. Germline assignment: CDR1 MGHRA and CDR2 YSYEKL. The CDR3 extends over 18 amino acids. J gave up 5 bases and V 2 bases, and 11 bases lay outside the gene matches.

This chain joins TRBV7-9 and TRBJ2-1, with 15 bases matching TRBD2. The V and J ends lost 5 bases and 0 bases, in that order; junction bases with no gene match: 8. The germline V gene has CDR1 SEHNR and CDR2 FQNEAQ (reference sequence). The CDR3 is 19 residues long. In DNA form, the CDR3 reads TGTGCCAGCAGCCCCCGGACTAGCGGGAGGGCGTCCTCCTACAATGAGCAGTTCTTC. Translation gives CASSPRTSGRASSYNEQFF.

Written as DNA, the CDR3 is TGTGCCTGGAGTCCGAGAGGGCTGGGGGAGACCCAGTACTTC. Translation: CAWSPRGLGETQYF. The genes are TRBV30 and TRBJ2-5; the D gene is possibly TRBD2 (5 bases). This CDR3 spans 14 amino acids. Trimming left V 2 bases short and J 5 bases short, with 15 bases between. In germline, CDR1 is GTSNPN, CDR2 SVGIG (reference sequence).

This clone showed up just a few times. The chain recombines TRBV9 with TRBJ2-2; D is uncertain. V was pared by 0 bases and J by 7 bases, with 4 bases between. The CDR3 consists of 12 residues. The V gene's germline CDR1 is SGDLS and CDR2 YYNGEE. The CDR3 is CASSVAIGELFF. CDR3 DNA: TGTGCCAGCAGCGTAGCTATCGGGGAGCTGTTTTTT. Drawing the rest from reference TRBV9 and TRBJ2-2, the complete variable domain is DSGVTQTPKHLITATGQRVTLRCSPRSGDLSVYWYQQSLDQGLQFLIQYYNGEERAKGNILERFSAQQFPDLHSELNLSSLELGDSALYFCASSVAIGELFFGEGSRLTVL.

The V gene is TRBV27, the J gene TRBJ1-1; no reliable D call. CDR3 length: 13 amino acids. V lost 3 bases and J 1 base, leaving 6 bases between the germline ends. The V gene's germline CDR1 is MNHEY and CDR2 SMNVEV (reference sequence). The CDR3 DNA follows: TGTGCCAGCAGTTTCTCTGGGAACACTGAAGCTTTCTTT. Translating gives CASSFSGNTEAFF.

The V gene is TRBV29-1, the J gene TRBJ1-2; no clear D gene. V lost 6 bases to trimming and J lost 0 bases, with 14 bases between them. This CDR3 is built from 14 residues. CDR1 SQVTM and CDR2 ANQGSEA come from the germline V gene. The CDR3 DNA reads TGCAGCGTCCGACCCCGTCTAGCTAACTATGGCTACACCTTC. Protein: CSVRPRLANYGYTF.

The chain combines TRBV29-1 with TRBJ2-1; D gene uncertain. CDR3 length equals 16 residues. V was pared by 2 bases and J by 0 bases, with 14 bases between. Germline V gene data show CDR1 as SQVTM and CDR2 as ANQGSEA. CDR3 bases: TGCAGCGTTGAAAATACAAGACATGGCTCCTACAATGAGCAGTTCTTC. The encoded protein is CSVENTRHGSYNEQFF.

This clone was observed a few times. The rearrangement links TRBV7-2 to TRBJ2-7, with 10 bases matching TRBD2. Germline loops: CDR1 SGHTA, CDR2 FQGNSA. V lost 5 bases and J lost 3; bases outside the gene matches: 7. The CDR3 consists of 15 residues. The CDR3 bases are TGTGCCAGCAGCGCAAGAGGACTAGCGGTCTACGAGCAGTACTTC. This sequence encodes CASSARGLAVYEQYF. Combining the CDR3 with reference TRBV7-2 and TRBJ2-7 gives the whole variable domain GAGVSQSPSNKVTEKGKDVELRCDPISGHTALYWYRQSLGQGLEFLIYFQGNSAPDKSGLPSDRFSAERTGGSVSTLTIQRTQQEDSAVYLCASSARGLAVYEQYFGPGTRLTVT.

The CDR3 DNA sequence: TGTGCCAGCAGTTTATCGGTGGGACAGTACGAGCAGTACTTC. Its translation: CASSLSVGQYEQYF. This sequence joins TRBV27 and TRBJ2-7, with 7 bases identical to TRBD1. V lost 0 bases to trimming and J lost 4 bases; unmatched junction nucleotides: 3. Per the germline V gene, CDR1 is MNHEY and CDR2 is SMNVEV (reference sequence). The CDR3 runs to 14 residues.

V gene TRBV7-6 combines with J gene TRBJ2-7; TRBD2 matches 8 bases. The CDR3 has 13 amino acids. Germline V CDR1 and CDR2: SGHVS, FNYEAQ. Trimming at V came to 5 bases and at J to 7 bases, leaving 7 bases not matched to a gene. CDR3 coding DNA: TGTGCCAGCAGCCGGGGGGGGGCAAGGGAGCAGTACTTC. Its translation is CASSRGGAREQYF.

This clone was counted between two and nine times. The chain combines TRBV5-8 with TRBJ1-5, with 9 bases aligning to TRBD1. CDR3 length: 15 residues. The V and J ends lost 4 bases and 6 bases, in that order; junction bases with no gene match: 8. Germline CDR1 and CDR2: SGHTS and YDEGEE. In nucleotides, the CDR3 is TGTGCCAGCAGCGCAAACAGGGGGCCAGGTCAGCCCCAGCATTTT. This gives the protein CASSANRGPGQPQHF.

J is TRBJ2-7 and V is TRBV4-1; 10 bases fit TRBD2. The CDR3 runs to 18 residues. Looked up from germline, CDR1 is MGHRA and CDR2 is YSYEKL. V trimming: 0 bases; J trimming: 5 bases; junction bases outside the gene matches: 13. CDR3 residues: CASSQDVVASGSSHEQYF. CDR3 bases: TGCGCCAGCAGCCAAGATGTGGTGGCTAGCGGGAGTTCCCACGAGCAGTACTTC.

The chain recombines TRBV18 with TRBJ2-1; 7 bases map to TRBD2. The germline V gene has CDR1 KGHSH and CDR2 LQKENI. Unmatched junction bases numbered 6, after V lost 6 bases and J lost 7 bases. This CDR3 contains 13 residues. CDR3 nucleotides: TGTGCCAGCTCCCCGGGACTATCGAATGAGCAGTTCTTC. Translation gives CASSPGLSNEQFF.

This chain joins TRBV5-1 and TRBJ2-3; D gene uncertain. This CDR3 region has 13 residues. CDR1 is SGHRS, CDR2 YFSETQ, per germline. Trimming removed 3 bases from V and 5 bases from J, with 10 bases in between. For the CDR3, the DNA is TGCGCCAGCAGCTCCGCCCAGCAAGATACGCAGTATTTT. Its protein product is CASSSAQQDTQYF.

The V and J genes are TRBV9 and TRBJ2-3; possibly TRBD2 for D (6 bases). Germline V gives CDR1 SGDLS, CDR2 YYNGEE. Trimming took 4 bases from V and 0 from J, leaving 9 bases between them. The CDR3 contains 14 residues. The CDR3 sequence is CASSPGLSTDTQYF. CDR3 sequence (DNA): TGTGCCAGCAGCCCGGGACTTAGCACAGATACGCAGTATTTT.

This clone was seen more than once but under ten times. The chain carries TRBV30 and TRBJ1-1; D not resolved. Germline-derived CDR1 and CDR2 are GTSNPN and SVGIG (reference sequence). The CDR3 spans 12 residues. The germline V and J ends were trimmed by 0 bases and 8 bases, with 10 bases remaining between them. The CDR3 loop is CAWSVNRGEAFF. DNA of the CDR3: TGTGCCTGGAGTGTAAACAGAGGGGAAGCTTTCTTT.